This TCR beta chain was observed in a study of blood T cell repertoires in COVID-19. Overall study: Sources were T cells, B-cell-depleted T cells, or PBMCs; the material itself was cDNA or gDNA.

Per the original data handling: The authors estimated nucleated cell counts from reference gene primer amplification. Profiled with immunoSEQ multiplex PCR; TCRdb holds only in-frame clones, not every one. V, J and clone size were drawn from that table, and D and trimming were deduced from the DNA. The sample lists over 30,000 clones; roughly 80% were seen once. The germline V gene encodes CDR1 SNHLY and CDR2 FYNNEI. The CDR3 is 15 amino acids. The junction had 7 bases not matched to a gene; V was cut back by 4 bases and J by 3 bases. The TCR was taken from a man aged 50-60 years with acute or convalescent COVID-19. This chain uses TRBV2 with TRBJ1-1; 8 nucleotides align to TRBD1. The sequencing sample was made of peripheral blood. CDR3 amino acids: CASSGLQGGDTEAFF. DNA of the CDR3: TGTGCCAGCAGTGGCCTACAGGGGGGGGACACTGAAGCTTTCTTT. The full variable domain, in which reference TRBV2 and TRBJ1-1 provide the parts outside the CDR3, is EPEVTQTPSHQVTQMGQEVILRCVPISNHLYFYWYRQILGQKVEFLVSFYNNEISEKSEIFDDQFSVERPDGSNFTLKIRSTKLEDSAMYFCASSGLQGGDTEAFFGQGTRLTVV.